Listed below are T cell receptor beta chains from one sample, sequenced in a study of memory B cells and T cells in multiple sclerosis. No antigens are known for them. Some clones are missing from TCRdb's copy, which holds only in-frame ones; the method was immunoSEQ multiplex PCR. The table lists approximately 47,000 clones, over 75% of them singletons. The sample was PBMCs from blood kept in culture. These receptors were taken from a human donor with multiple sclerosis. The CDR3 runs from the conserved cysteine through the conserved F or W. The order of the fields is D gene, V gene, clone size, J gene, CDR3 DNA, CDR3 protein. The D gene is left open where the match is weak. The size of a clone is reported for some rows only, either as once, few or many, or as a class for expanded clones.

TRBD2,TRBV27,NA,TRBJ2-1,TGTGCCAGCAGGACTAGCGGGGGGCCTTCCTACAATGAGCAGTTCTTC,CASRTSGGPSYNEQFF
TRBD1,TRBV6-5,NA,TRBJ1-2,TGTGCCAGCAGTCCTGGACAGGTTTTTTATGGCTACACCTTC,CASSPGQVFYGYTF
NA,TRBV2,once,TRBJ2-6,TGTGCCAGGGAGGGTAAACACGGTATAGACTCTGGGGCCAACGTCCTGACTTTC,CAREGKHGIDSGANVLTF
NA,TRBV7-9,few,TRBJ2-7,TGTGCCAGCAGCCCCTTTGGGGCAGTATACGAGCAGTACTTC,CASSPFGAVYEQYF
NA,TRBV9,NA,TRBJ1-1,TGTGCCAGCAGCGTAGGAGGACAGCTGAACACTGAAGCTTTCTTT,CASSVGGQLNTEAFF
NA,TRBV6-1,NA,TRBJ2-3,TGTGCCAGCAGTGAAAGCAGGGATCGCACAGATACGCAGTATTTT,CASSESRDRTDTQYF
NA,TRBV4-2,NA,TRBJ2-3,TGTGCCAGCAGCCAAGAAGACGGGGGTGACCGAATTAGCACAGATACGCAGTATTTT,CASSQEDGGDRISTDTQYF
NA,TRBV7-2,NA,TRBJ2-7,TGTGCCAGCAGCTTAGTCAGGGGGGAGTACGAGCAGTACTTC,CASSLVRGEYEQYF
NA,TRBV6-1,medium-sized,TRBJ1-2,TGTGCCAGCAGTGATTCTGGAGGCATCCTCTATGGCTACACCTTC,CASSDSGGILYGYTF
NA,TRBV19,NA,TRBJ1-5,TGTGCCAGTAGTATAGATGGCACGAATCAGCCCCAGCATTTT,CASSIDGTNQPQHF
NA,TRBV7-2,NA,TRBJ2-7,TGTGCCAGCAGCTTAGTTATTGACAACAGGGGAGGTTCCCACGAGCAGTACTTC,CASSLVIDNRGGSHEQYF
NA,TRBV10-3,NA,TRBJ1-1,TGTGCCATCAGTGGGGCCCTTCCCCTGAACACTGAAGCTTTCTTT,CAISGALPLNTEAFF
NA,TRBV7-2,NA,TRBJ2-2,TGTGCCAGCAGCTTAGTGGGGGGTCAGGCCGGGGAGCTGTTTTTT,CASSLVGGQAGELFF
NA,TRBV27,NA,TRBJ2-7,TGTGCCAGCAGTTCCTCCTCGGGCAGCATCGCCTACGAGCAGTACTTC,CASSSSSGSIAYEQYF
TRBD1,TRBV2,NA,TRBJ1-1,TGTGCCAGCAGTGGGGGACAGAAGAACACTGAAGCTTTCTTT,CASSGGQKNTEAFF
NA,TRBV7-2,NA,TRBJ1-2,TGTGCCAGCAGCTTAGGTGTGGTGTTGGGAGGCGGCTACACCTTC,CASSLGVVLGGGYTF
NA,TRBV6-5,NA,TRBJ1-2,TGTGCCAGCAGTTCCCCTCGTGGGGCTTATGGCTACACCTTC,CASSSPRGAYGYTF